This entry lists 19 T cell receptor beta chains sequenced from one sample in a study of control samples from healthy donors and cancer patients. Assay used: immunoSEQ multiplex PCR; TCRdb lists only in-frame clones, some missing. Of about 170,000 clones listed, 80% to 90% were seen once; the top ten hold around 5%. What was sequenced was blood. The receptors stem from a woman in her twenties or thirties in good health.

This clone came up a few times. The chain couples TRBV19 to TRBJ1-5; no firm D call. Germline V gene data show CDR1 as LNHDA and CDR2 as SQIVND (reference sequence). Trimming cost V 6 bases and J 8 bases, with 14 bases left between them. The length of the CDR3 is 13 residues. CDR3 sequence reads: CASSPNGGEPQHF. CDR3 nucleotides: TGTGCCAGTAGCCCTAATGGAGGCGAGCCCCAGCATTTT.

This chain joins TRBV30 and TRBJ2-7; perhaps D is TRBD1 or TRBD2 (5 bases each). The CDR3 extends over 13 amino acids. V was trimmed by 5 bases and J by 3 bases, leaving 14 bases between them. CDR1 is GTSNPN, CDR2 SVGIG, per germline (reference sequence). In DNA form, the CDR3 reads TGTGCCTGGCCGGGACGGGAAGACTACGAGCAGTACGTC. This gives the protein CAWPGREDYEQYV.

The chain is built from TRBV23-1 and TRBJ1-4; D not certain. TRBV23-1 is reported as an ORF; its role is uncertain. This CDR3 has 13 residues. Trimming stripped 4 bases from V and 5 bases from J, with 8 bases between. CDR3 in amino acids: CASSRQCNEKLFF. The CDR3 coding sequence is TGCGCCAGCAGTCGGCAGTGCAATGAAAAACTGTTTTTT.

Here the CDR3 DNA reads TGCAGCGTTGAAGGGGGGGCTAGCGGGAGATTTGATGAGCAGTTCTTC. Translated, it gives CSVEGGASGRFDEQFF. The genes are TRBV29-1 and TRBJ2-1, with 10 bases lining up with TRBD2. The germline V gene encodes CDR1 SQVTM and CDR2 ANQGSEA. The CDR3 contains 16 residues. J lost 8 bases, V lost 1 base, and 11 bases had no gene match.

This sequence joins TRBV27 and TRBJ1-6, with TRBD1 matching 7 bases. V was pared by 7 bases and J by 10 bases, with 10 bases of the junction left unmatched. CDR3 size: 14 residues. Germline V gene lookup returns CDR1 MNHEY and CDR2 SMNVEV (reference sequence). The CDR3 nucleotides read TGTGCCAGCAACGAGGGGGCAGCGGGGTCACCCCTCCACTTT. Residues: CASNEGAAGSPLHF.

The CDR3 sequence is CASSVSGGADTQYF. The CDR3 coding sequence is TGTGCCAGCAGTGTCTCGGGAGGGGCAGATACGCAGTATTTT. The chain recombines TRBV6-4 with TRBJ2-3; TRBD2 agrees at 8 bases. Germline-derived CDR1 and CDR2 are MRHNA and SNTAGT. The CDR3 runs 14 residues. Trimming cost V 4 bases and J 4 bases; bases outside gene matches: 4.

The genes are TRBV7-9 and TRBJ2-3; D is possibly TRBD1 or TRBD2 (6 bases each). CDR3 length equals 16 residues. The germline gives CDR1 SEHNR, CDR2 FQNEAQ (reference sequence). Trimming stripped 2 bases from V and 3 bases from J, with 15 bases between. The CDR3 loop is CASSLTSGASTDTQYF. The CDR3 nucleotides read TGTGCCAGCAGCTTAACATCGGGGGCAAGTACAGATACGCAGTATTTT. Drawing the rest from reference TRBV7-9 and TRBJ2-3, the complete variable domain is DTGVSQNPRHKITKRGQNVTFRCDPISEHNRLYWYRQTLGQGPEFLTYFQNEAQLEKSRLLSDRFSAERPKGSFSTLEIQRTEQGDSAMYLCASSLTSGASTDTQYFGPGTRLTVL.

The rearrangement links TRBV3-1 (or the pseudogene TRBV3-2) to TRBJ2-5; 9 bases are a match to TRBD1. V shed 0 bases and J 5 bases; nucleotides not matched to a gene: 4. Germline V gene lookup returns CDR1 LGHDT and CDR2 YNNKEL (reference sequence). The CDR3 covers 15 residues. The CDR3 bases are TGTGCCAGCAGCCAAGAAACAGGGGGCTGGGAGACCCAGTACTTC. It codes for CASSQETGGWETQYF.

This chain links TRBV2 with TRBJ1-2, with 7 bases fitting TRBD1. V shed 5 bases and J 3 bases; nucleotides not matched to a gene: 24. The CDR3 consists of 20 residues. The germline V gene encodes CDR1 SNHLY and CDR2 FYNNEI. For the CDR3, the DNA is TGTGCCAGCAGTCATGACTTGCGACAGGGAGAACGACAATTAGACTATGGCTACACCTTC. Protein: CASSHDLRQGERQLDYGYTF. The full variable domain, its missing parts supplied by reference TRBV2 and TRBJ1-2, is EPEVTQTPSHQVTQMGQEVILRCVPISNHLYFYWYRQILGQKVEFLVSFYNNEISEKSEIFDDQFSVERPDGSNFTLKIRSTKLEDSAMYFCASSHDLRQGERQLDYGYTFGSGTRLTVV.

The rearrangement joins TRBV6-5 to TRBJ1-6; 8 bases match TRBD1. V lost 5 bases to trimming and J lost 6 bases; unmatched junction nucleotides: 6. Germline V gene data show CDR1 as MNHEY and CDR2 as SVGAGI. The CDR3 consists of 15 residues. The CDR3 protein is CASSQDRASNSPLHF. CDR3 coding DNA: TGTGCCAGCAGTCAGGACAGGGCGAGTAATTCACCCCTCCACTTT.

This chain joins TRBV25-1 and TRBJ2-2, with a possible D match to TRBD2 (6 bases). The CDR3 is 14 residues long. V lost 1 base and J 6 bases, leaving 9 bases between the germline ends. The germline CDR1 and CDR2 sequences are MGHDK and SYGVNS. The CDR3 DNA sequence: TGTGCCAGCAGTGAATTAGGAGGGGCCGGGGAGCTGTTTTTT. Translating gives CASSELGGAGELFF.

The chain uses TRBV6-5 and TRBJ1-4; 7 nucleotides line up with TRBD1. CDR1 and CDR2 (germline): MNHEY, SVGAGI. V shed 6 bases and J 4 bases; nucleotides not matched to a gene: 8. CDR3 length equals 15 residues. The CDR3 spells CASSGQGGINEKLFF. CDR3 nucleotide sequence: TGTGCCAGCAGCGGTCAGGGGGGGATTAATGAAAAACTGTTTTTT.

The chain recombines TRBV9 with TRBJ1-4; maybe TRBD1 (6 bases). The germline CDR1 and CDR2 sequences are SGDLS and YYNGEE. CDR3 size: 14 residues. Trimming shortened V by 7 bases and J by 4 bases, and 14 bases separated the two germline ends. Written as DNA, the CDR3 is TGTGCCAGCGGTGAGGGGGGTAGTAATGAAAAACTGTTTTTT. It encodes CASGEGGSNEKLFF.

The chain links TRBV30 to TRBJ1-2; a weak D match, TRBD1 (6 bases). The V and J ends lost 1 base and 4 bases respectively, with 10 bases between them. CDR1 and CDR2 (germline): GTSNPN, SVGIG (reference sequence). This CDR3 contains 13 residues. This CDR3 is CAWSAGTSYGYTF. CDR3 coding DNA: TGTGCCTGGAGTGCCGGGACAAGCTATGGCTACACCTTC.

V and J are TRBV12-3 or TRBV12-4 and TRBJ2-1; TRBD1 matches at 8 bases. With V trimmed by 5 bases and J by 8 bases, 5 bases remained unmatched. The CDR3 has 13 residues. In nucleotides, the CDR3 is TGTGCCAGCAGTCCCGACAGGGGTCATGAGCAGTTCTTC. Its protein is CASSPDRGHEQFF.

The gene calls are TRBV10-3 and TRBJ2-1; 16 positions match TRBD2. The CDR3 sequence is 17 residues long. The J segment lost 6 bases and the V segment lost 10 bases, leaving 12 bases of the junction unmatched. Germline V gene lookup returns CDR1 ENHRY and CDR2 SYGVKD. The DNA for the CDR3 is TGTGCCACGGATGGGACTAGCGGGAGGGTAAAGGGCAATGAGCAGTTCTTC. Its protein product is CATDGTSGRVKGNEQFF.

The J gene is TRBJ1-1, the V gene TRBV5-1; 9 positions agree with TRBD1. Germline loops: CDR1 SGHRS, CDR2 YFSETQ. The CDR3 loop spans 16 amino acids. Trimming took 4 bases from V and 0 from J; bases not matched to a gene: 7. The CDR3: CASSQQGAGMNTEAFF. CDR3 DNA sequence: TGCGCCAGCAGCCAACAGGGGGCTGGCATGAACACTGAAGCTTTCTTT.

Concerning this clone itself: The same CDR3 also results from other DNA sequences found in this sample. The V gene is TRBV12-3 or TRBV12-4, the J gene TRBJ2-1; tentative D call: TRBD1 (5 bases). The CDR3 is made up of 12 amino acids. With 5 bases removed from V and 7 bases from J, the gap between germline ends came to 9 bases. CDR3 in DNA: TGTGCCAGCAGTCCAGGGTCGAATGAGCAGTTCTTC. It specifies CASSPGSNEQFF.

The V gene is TRBV2, the J gene TRBJ2-7, with 8 bases matching TRBD2. CDR1 and CDR2 from the germline V gene are SNHLY and FYNNEI. The length of the CDR3 is 15 residues. J lost 10 bases, V lost 8 bases, and 19 bases had no gene match. CDR3 nucleotides: TGTGCCAGCCACCGCCGGGGGGGCGCGGTGTCGAACCAGTACTTC. This gives the protein CASHRRGGAVSNQYF.